This TCR beta chain was captured by sequencing in a study of T cell responses to AZD1222 COVID-19 vaccine. The CDR3 loop spans 12 amino acids. Germline V gene data show CDR1 as KGHSH and CDR2 as LQKENI. Trimming cost V 3 bases and J 4 bases, with 3 bases left between them. TCRdb's copy holds only in-frame clones and misses some; the assay was immunoSEQ multiplex PCR. The sample includes under 130,000 clones, approximately 90% seen only once; the top ten take around 9.1%. Findings and caveats of the study: Reportedly, nearly half the spike-specific TCRs target unmutated variant regions. Recipients of AZD1222 seropositive at baseline numbered only 6 or 7.

Details on this clone: Its antigen remains unidentified.

The receptor comes from an adult in good health. The specimen was peripheral blood, collected on day 0 of AZD1222 vaccination. This chain uses TRBV18 with TRBJ2-2; D gene ambiguous. CDR3 residues: CASSPVTGELFF. As DNA, the CDR3 is TGTGCCAGCTCACCTGTCACCGGGGAGCTGTTTTTT.